These 3 T cell receptor beta chains share one sample of origin, sequenced in a study of T cell responses to AZD1222 COVID-19 vaccine. Sequenced by immunoSEQ multiplex PCR; TCRdb stores in-frame clones only, minus some. The sample has 150,000 or so clones, around 94% seen once. This sample comprised peripheral blood, obtained on day 0 of AZD1222 vaccination. These receptors were collected from an adult in good health.

The CDR3: CASSEVAGGRHEQFF. DNA for the CDR3: TGCGCCAGCAGTGAGGTAGCGGGAGGCCGACATGAGCAGTTCTTC. This chain connects TRBV10-1 to TRBJ2-1; 10 positions agree with TRBD2. The junction had 6 bases not matched to a gene; V was cut back by 2 bases and J by 8 bases. Per the germline V gene, CDR1 is WNHNN and CDR2 is SYGVQD (reference sequence). The CDR3 consists of 15 residues.

This chain connects TRBV7-6 to TRBJ1-1; D ambiguous. V dropped 1 base and J dropped 1 base, with 7 bases sitting between them. This CDR3 is built from 14 residues. Germline V CDR1 and CDR2: SGHVS, FNYEAQ. This CDR3 is CASSLGQANTEAFF. The CDR3 bases are TGTGCCAGCAGCTTAGGGCAGGCGAACACTGAAGCTTTCTTT. The full variable domain, in which reference TRBV7-6 and TRBJ1-1 provide the parts outside the CDR3, is GAGVSQSPRYKVTKRGQDVALRCDPISGHVSLYWYRQALGQGPEFLTYFNYEAQQDKSGLPNDRFSAERPEGSISTLTIQRTEQRDSAMYRCASSLGQANTEAFFGQGTRLTVV.

The rearrangement uses TRBV3-1 (or the pseudogene TRBV3-2) and TRBJ1-5; D ambiguous. V lost 5 bases to trimming and J lost 0 bases, with 8 bases between them. This CDR3 is built from 14 residues. CDR1 and CDR2 (germline): LGHDT, YNNKEL (reference sequence). Written as DNA, the CDR3 is TGTGCCAGCAGCTCTCAGCATAGCAATCAGCCCCAGCATTTT. Protein: CASSSQHSNQPQHF.